This note documents a single T cell receptor beta chain sequence. The record originates from a study of T cell changes during pregnancy in multiple sclerosis. Clones were sequenced by immunoSEQ multiplex PCR, and TCRdb holds only the in-frame ones, with some missing. The profile shows 100,000 or so clones, more than 85% of them singletons. The receptor was isolated from a female donor with multiple sclerosis, enrolled in a pregnancy study. The sample in question was peripheral blood, obtained in the second trimester of pregnancy.

In DNA, the CDR3 is TGTGCCAGCAGTTCGATAACAGGTCCCGGTGGAAATGAGCAGTTCTTC. Translated, it gives CASSSITGPGGNEQFF. The gene calls are TRBV27 and TRBJ2-1; D possibly corresponds to TRBD1 (5 bases). Between the trimmed V and J ends, which lost 4 bases and 7 bases, there was a span of 20 bases. The V gene's germline CDR1 is MNHEY and CDR2 SMNVEV (reference sequence). The length of the CDR3 is 16 residues.